The clone carrying this TCR beta chain was seen a handful of times. The data stem from a study of blood T cells in healthy people across ages. Study at large: With template switching, about one barcoded beta molecule was captured per two T cells.

In germline, CDR1 is MDHEN, CDR2 SYDVKM. The length of the CDR3 is 13 residues. V lost 5 bases, J lost 4 bases, and 11 bases lay in between. A sample-barcoded 5' primer and a J-beta primer mix were used in a second PCR of roughly 7 to 11 cycles. TCRdb reprocessed the 5' RACE reads with MiXCR, giving one entry per CDR3 protein. The data hold 600,000 or so distinct CDR3 sequences, with more than 20% observed a single time. This chain connects TRBV28 to TRBJ1-2, with a tentative D call TRBD1 (5 bases). Sequencing was done on a sample of blood. The source is a man aged 70-80 years in good health. CDR3 nucleotides: TGTGCCAGCAGTAAGGGACGGATCTATGGCTACACCTTC. Its translation is CASSKGRIYGYTF.